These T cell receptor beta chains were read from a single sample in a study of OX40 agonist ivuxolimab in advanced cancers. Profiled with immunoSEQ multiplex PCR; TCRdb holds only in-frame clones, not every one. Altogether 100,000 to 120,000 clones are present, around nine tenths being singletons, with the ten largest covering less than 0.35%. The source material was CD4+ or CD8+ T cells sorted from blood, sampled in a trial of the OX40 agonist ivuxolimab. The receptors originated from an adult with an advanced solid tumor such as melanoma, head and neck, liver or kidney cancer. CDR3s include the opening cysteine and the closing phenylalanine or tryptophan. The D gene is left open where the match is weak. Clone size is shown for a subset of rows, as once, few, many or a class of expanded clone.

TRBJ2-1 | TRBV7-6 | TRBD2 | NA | TGTGCCAGCAGCTTCAGGACTAGCGGGGGCTACAATGAGCAGTTCTTC | CASSFRTSGGYNEQFF
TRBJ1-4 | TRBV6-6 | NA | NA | TGTGCCAGCAGTTACTCGATGGCTAATGAAAAACTGTTTTTT | CASSYSMANEKLFF
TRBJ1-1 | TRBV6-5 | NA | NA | TGTGCCAGCAGTTACTCCGCGAAGGGGGACACTGAAGCTTTCTTT | CASSYSAKGDTEAFF
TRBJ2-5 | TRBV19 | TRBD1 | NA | TGTGCCAGTAGCCGGGACAGGGGACAAGAGACCCAGTACTTC | CASSRDRGQETQYF
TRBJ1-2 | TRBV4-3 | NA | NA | TGCGCCAGCAGCCAAGGGGGGGTAGTGGCTTATGGCTACACCTTC | CASSQGGVVAYGYTF
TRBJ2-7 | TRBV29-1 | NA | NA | TGCAGCGTCAACAGTTACTCCTACGAGCAGTACTTC | CSVNSYSYEQYF
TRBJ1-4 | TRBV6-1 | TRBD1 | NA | TGTGCCAGCAGCGGGGACAGGGACGAAAAACTGTTTTTT | CASSGDRDEKLFF
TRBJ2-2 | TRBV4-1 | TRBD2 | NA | TGCGCCAGCAGCCAACGAAGTAGCGGGAGGGCCAGTAACGGGGAGCTGTTTTTT | CASSQRSSGRASNGELFF
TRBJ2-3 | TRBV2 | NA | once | TGTGCCAGCAGTGAATGGAGGGACAAAAGAAACACAGATACGCAGTATTTT | CASSEWRDKRNTDTQYF
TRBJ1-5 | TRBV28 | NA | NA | TGTGCCAGCAGTTTAGCGCTACAGCCCCAGCATTTT | CASSLALQPQHF
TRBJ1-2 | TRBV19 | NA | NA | TGTGCCAGTAGTATAGATCTTGACCAGATTCGTGGCTACACCTTC | CASSIDLDQIRGYTF
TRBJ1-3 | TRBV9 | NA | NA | TGTGCCAGCAGCGTAGAGGCCGGACCCTCTGGAAACACCATATATTTT | CASSVEAGPSGNTIYF
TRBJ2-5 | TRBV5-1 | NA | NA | TGCGCCAGCAGCTTTCTCGGGGGAACAGAGACCCAGTACTTC | CASSFLGGTETQYF
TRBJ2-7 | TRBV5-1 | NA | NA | TGCGCCAGCTCACTTCGTCAGGAAACCGACTACGAGCAGTACTTC | CASSLRQETDYEQYF
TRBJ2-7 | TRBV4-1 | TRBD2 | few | TGCGCCAGCAGCCGGGGCCCGGGGGGGGATTACGAGCAGTACTTC | CASSRGPGGDYEQYF
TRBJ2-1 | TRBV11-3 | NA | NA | TGTGCCAGCAGCTTTGGAAGCGGTGGACGCCAAGATGAGCAGTTCTTC | CASSFGSGGRQDEQFF
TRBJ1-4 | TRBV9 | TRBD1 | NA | TGTGCCAGCAGCGTAGGGGCAGGGGGCCTCGGGGCTGAAAAACTGTTTTTT | CASSVGAGGLGAEKLFF
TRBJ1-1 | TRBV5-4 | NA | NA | TGTGCCAGCAGCTTTGCAGGTGAGGCTTTCTTT | CASSFAGEAFF
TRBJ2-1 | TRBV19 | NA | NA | TGTGCCAGTAGTATTAACTCCTACAATGAGCAGTTCTTC | CASSINSYNEQFF
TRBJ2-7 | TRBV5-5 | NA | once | TGTGCCAGCAGCTTGGGCTTATCTGAGAACCACGAGCAGTACTTC | CASSLGLSENHEQYF
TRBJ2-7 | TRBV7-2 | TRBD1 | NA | TGTGCCAGCAGCTTAATCAGGGGGCAACCCGAGCAGTACTTC | CASSLIRGQPEQYF
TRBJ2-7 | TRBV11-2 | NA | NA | TGTGCCAGCAGCTTAGGGACGGGGAGCTCCTACGAGCAGTACTTC | CASSLGTGSSYEQYF
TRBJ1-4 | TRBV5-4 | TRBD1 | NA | TGTGCCAGCAGCGAGGGGACAGGGGCTGAAAAACTGTTTTTT | CASSEGTGAEKLFF
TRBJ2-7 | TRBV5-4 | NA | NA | TGTGCCAGCAGCTTGCCTACATCCTACGAGCAGTACTTC | CASSLPTSYEQYF
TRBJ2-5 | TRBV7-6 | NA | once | TGTGCCAGCAGCATCAGAAGGGGTCTCGAGACCCAGTACTTC | CASSIRRGLETQYF
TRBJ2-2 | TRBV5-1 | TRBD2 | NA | TGCGCCAGCTCATACTCTGGGAGGGACTCCGGGGAGCTGTTTTTT | CASSYSGRDSGELFF
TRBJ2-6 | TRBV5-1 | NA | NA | TGCGCCAGCAGCTTGGCTCTGGGGGCTGCTGGGGCCAACGTCCTGACTTTC | CASSLALGAAGANVLTF
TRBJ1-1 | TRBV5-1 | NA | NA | TGCGCCAGCAGAGTGGGGGCGGCAAACACTGAAGCTTTCTTT | CASRVGAANTEAFF
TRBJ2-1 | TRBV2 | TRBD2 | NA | TGTGCCAGCAGTGAAAGTACCAGCGGGAGACACAATGAGCAGTTCTTC | CASSESTSGRHNEQFF
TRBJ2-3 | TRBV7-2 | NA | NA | TGTGCCAGCAGCTTAGAAAGGGGTGGAGATACGCAGTATTTT | CASSLERGGDTQYF
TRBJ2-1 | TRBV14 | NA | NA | TGTGCCAGCAGCCAGACTAGTATTCTCAATGAGCAGTTCTTC | CASSQTSILNEQFF
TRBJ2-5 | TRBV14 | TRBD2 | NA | TGTGCCAGCGCTGGTAGCGGGAGCCAAGAGACCCAGTACTTC | CASAGSGSQETQYF
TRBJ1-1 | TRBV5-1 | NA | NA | TGCGCCAGCAGCTTAGGGGGTTCAATGAACACTGAAGCTTTCTTT | CASSLGGSMNTEAFF
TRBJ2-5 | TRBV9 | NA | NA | TGTGCCAGCAGCGCCGGCGGGACCCCAGAGACCCAGTACTTC | CASSAGGTPETQYF
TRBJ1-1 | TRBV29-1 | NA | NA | TGCAGCTCGGCTACCGGGTCTGAAGCTTTCTTT | CSSATGSEAFF
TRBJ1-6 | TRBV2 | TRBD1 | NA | TGTGCCAGCAAGATCGACGGAGGGACAGTAAATTCACCCCTCCACTTT | CASKIDGGTVNSPLHF
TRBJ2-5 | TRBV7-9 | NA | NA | TGTGCCAGCAGCCCGGGGGTTGACAGGGACGGAGAGACCCAGTACTTC | CASSPGVDRDGETQYF
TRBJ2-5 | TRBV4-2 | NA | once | TGTGCCAGCAGCCCCGAACTCGGTGGGGGGGGGCTGGAGACCCAGTACTTC | CASSPELGGGGLETQYF
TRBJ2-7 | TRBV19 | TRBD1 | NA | TGTGCCAGTAGCCGGACAGGGAGTATATACGAGCAGTACTTC | CASSRTGSIYEQYF
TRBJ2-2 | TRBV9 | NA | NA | TGTGCCAGCAGCTACCCCGGAGGGGCGTGGGTCACCGGGGAGCTGTTTTTT | CASSYPGGAWVTGELFF
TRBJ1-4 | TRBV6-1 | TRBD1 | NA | TGTGCCAGCAGTGGAACAGGGGGTAATGAAAAACTGTTTTTT | CASSGTGGNEKLFF